This T cell receptor (beta chain) was captured in a study of vaccination and CD4 T cells after COVID-19. Across the whole study: Overlapping peptides covering the spike proteins of SARS-CoV-2, HCoV-NL63, HCoV-OC43 and HCoV-229E were added to stimulate cells. Controls had a CEFX pool, an HIV-1 Nef pool, or no peptide added.

The CDR3 covers 16 residues. V lost 4 bases, J lost 1 base, and 13 bases lay in between. The germline V gene encodes CDR1 MGHDK and CDR2 SYGVNS. The treatment was: roughly 11-day PBMC culture with coronavirus spike peptide pools or control peptides (ViraFEST assay). The positive PCR dates, which preceded the US Alpha, Beta and Delta variants, fell between March and December 2020. Comments on this clonotype: Its antigen is not identified.

Cultured CD4+ T-cell DNA underwent Oncomine TCR Beta short-read sequencing. TCRdb re-called the PCR reads with MiXCR, one entry per CDR3 protein. The sample has 6,500 to 8,500 distinct CDR3 sequences; 50% to 65% are singletons. This clonotype originated in a human donor who had recovered from COVID-19. Specimen: CD4+ T cells from blood, cultured in vitro. The genes are TRBV25-1 and TRBJ2-2, with D unclear. The DNA of the CDR3 is TGTGCCAGCAGTGCCCAGGCATATGGGAACACCGGGGAGCTGTTTTTT. Translating gives CASSAQAYGNTGELFF. The variable domain in full, with the rest retrieved from reference TRBV25-1 and TRBJ2-2, is EADIYQTPRYLVIGTGKKITLECSQTMGHDKMYWYQQDPGMELHLIHYSYGVNSTEKGDLSSESTVSRIRTEHFPLTLESARPSHTSQYLCASSAQAYGNTGELFFGEGSRLTVL.